The 17 T cell receptor beta chains reported below all come from one sample, sequenced in a study of shared clonotypes between healthy human individuals. Sequenced by immunoSEQ multiplex PCR; TCRdb stores in-frame clones only, minus some. In the table there are some 500,000 clones, approximately 95% of which are singletons. Sequenced material: naive CD4+ T cells sorted from blood. Regarding subset: CD45RA+ positively selected. Source of these receptors: a woman in her 30s in good health.

The chain recombines TRBV2 with TRBJ1-6, with a tentative D call TRBD1 (6 bases). Germline CDR1 SNHLY, CDR2 FYNNEI. The CDR3 covers 15 residues. V was clipped by 5 bases and J by 7 bases, with 15 bases between them. The CDR3 sequence: CASSLQGVYNSPLHF. In nucleotides, the CDR3 is TGTGCCAGCAGTCTACAGGGAGTTTACAATTCACCCCTCCACTTT. Supplemented by reference TRBV2 and TRBJ1-6, the full variable domain reads EPEVTQTPSHQVTQMGQEVILRCVPISNHLYFYWYRQILGQKVEFLVSFYNNEISEKSEIFDDQFSVERPDGSNFTLKIRSTKLEDSAMYFCASSLQGVYNSPLHFGNGTRLTVT.

The chain employs TRBV6-5 and TRBJ1-2; 8 nucleotides agree with TRBD1. The V and J ends lost 5 bases and 5 bases, in that order; junction bases with no gene match: 7. Germline CDR1 reads MNHEY; CDR2 reads SVGAGI. The CDR3 is made up of 14 amino acids. CDR3: CASSTRTGKYGYTF. CDR3 DNA: TGTGCCAGCAGTACACGGACAGGGAAGTATGGCTACACCTTC.

The genes are TRBV18 and TRBJ1-4; perhaps TRBD1 as D (5 bases). Trimming took off 1 base at V and 8 bases at J, with 8 bases between the two ends. From germline, CDR1 is KGHSH and CDR2 LQKENI. This CDR3 is built from 13 residues. The chain's CDR3 is CASSPQGREKLFF. In nucleotides, the CDR3 is TGTGCCAGCTCACCACAGGGGCGGGAAAAACTGTTTTTT.

Turning to this clone: A read error may produce the germline difference seen at one junction end. CDR3 coding DNA: TGTGCCAGCAGTGAAGGCAGACTAGCGGGAGGCTTC. Residues: CASSEGRLAGGF. The chain links TRBV6-5 to TRBJ2-7; 13 bases are shared with TRBD2. The length of the CDR3 is 12 residues. The germline V gene has CDR1 MNHEY and CDR2 SVGAGI.

In the case of this clone: The same CDR3 arises from other DNA sequences in this sample as well. The CDR3 bases are TGCGCCAGCAGCTTGGGCGGCAGCTCCTACGAGCAGTACTTC. Its translation is CASSLGGSSYEQYF. The chain links TRBV5-1 to TRBJ2-7; D is unclear. Deletions cut 0 bases from V and 0 bases from J, with 7 bases between. Germline CDR1 reads SGHRS; CDR2 reads YFSETQ. The CDR3 extends over 14 amino acids.

CDR3 in amino acids: CASSPQTSGRQSSYEQYF. The CDR3 nucleotides read TGTGCCAGCTCACCCCAGACTAGCGGGAGGCAGAGCTCCTACGAGCAGTACTTC. J is TRBJ2-7 and V is TRBV18, with 13 bases identical to TRBD2. The germline gives CDR1 KGHSH, CDR2 LQKENI. CDR3 length: 18 residues. The ends lost 3 bases at V and 0 bases at J; junction bases unmatched: 8. Complete variable domain (other parts from reference TRBV18 and TRBJ2-7): NAGVMQNPRHLVRRRGQEARLRCSPMKGHSHVYWYRQLPEEGLKFMVYLQKENIIDESGMPKERFSAEFPKEGPSILRIQQVVRGDSAAYFCASSPQTSGRQSSYEQYFGPGTRLTVT.

Concerning this clone: Other DNA sequences in this specimen translate into the identical CDR3. This chain joins TRBV28 and TRBJ2-7; TRBD2 matches 13 bases. Germline values: CDR1 MDHEN, CDR2 SYDVKM. The V gene end was trimmed by 5 bases and the J gene end by 7 bases; junction bases not matched to a gene: 2. The CDR3 consists of 13 residues. The CDR3: CASSRTSGSEQYF. The DNA for the CDR3 is TGTGCCAGCAGTCGGACTAGCGGGAGTGAGCAGTACTTC.

The genes are TRBV19 and TRBJ2-7; 8 bases are a match to TRBD1. Germline V gene lookup returns CDR1 LNHDA and CDR2 SQIVND (reference sequence). Germline trimming cut 5 bases from V and 0 bases from J; bases unmatched to any gene: 6. This CDR3 contains 15 residues. CDR3: CASSATGTGSYEQYF. CDR3 nucleotide sequence: TGTGCCAGTAGTGCTACCGGGACAGGCTCCTACGAGCAGTACTTC. Filled out from reference TRBV19 and TRBJ2-7, the complete variable domain reads DGGITQSPKYLFRKEGQNVTLSCEQNLNHDAMYWYRQDPGQGLRLIYYSQIVNDFQKGDIAEGYSVSREKKESFPLTVTSAQKNPTAFYLCASSATGTGSYEQYFGPGTRLTVT.

V gene TRBV6-6 combines with J gene TRBJ1-2, with D possibly being TRBD1 (6 bases). The germline V gene has CDR1 MNHNY and CDR2 SVGAGI (reference sequence). CDR3 size: 13 residues. V was shortened by 5 bases and J by 10 bases, with 17 bases between the two germline ends. The CDR3 is CASSETGQKVYTF. In DNA form, the CDR3 reads TGTGCCAGCAGTGAGACAGGCCAGAAGGTCTACACCTTC.

The rearrangement uses TRBV7-2 and TRBJ2-5; D is ambiguous. V lost 3 bases, J lost 3 bases, and 11 bases lay in between. The CDR3 has 14 amino acids. The germline V gene encodes CDR1 SGHTA and CDR2 FQGNSA. The CDR3 sequence is CASSFTGREETQYF. The DNA of the CDR3 is TGTGCCAGCAGCTTTACCGGACGCGAAGAGACCCAGTACTTC.

V is TRBV6-5 and J is TRBJ2-7; D uncertain. Germline assignment: CDR1 MNHEY and CDR2 SVGAGI. Trimming cost V 7 bases and J 2 bases, with 15 bases left between them. This CDR3 contains 14 residues. CDR3 nucleotides: TGTGCCAGCACCGCAGTGGTTCCCCCCTACGAGCAGTACTTC. Amino acid sequence: CASTAVVPPYEQYF.

This chain joins TRBV28 and TRBJ2-7, with D maybe TRBD2 (5 bases). The germline CDR1 and CDR2 sequences are MDHEN and SYDVKM. The CDR3 is made up of 17 amino acids. Trimming left V 3 bases short and J 6 bases short, with 24 bases between. The CDR3 here is CASSFAYGSGSWGEQYF. The CDR3 DNA is TGTGCCAGCAGTTTTGCATATGGGTCGGGGTCTTGGGGCGAGCAGTACTTC.

This chain links TRBV7-2 with TRBJ2-7; 10 bases align to TRBD2. Germline lookup yields CDR1 SGHTA and CDR2 FQGNSA. V trimming: 3 bases; J trimming: 4 bases; junction bases outside the gene matches: 9. The CDR3 consists of 16 residues. CDR3 nucleotide sequence: TGTGCCAGCAGCTTTGTTACTAGCGGGAAACAATACGAGCAGTACTTC. Its translation is CASSFVTSGKQYEQYF. The full variable domain, in which reference TRBV7-2 and TRBJ2-7 provide the parts outside the CDR3, is GAGVSQSPSNKVTEKGKDVELRCDPISGHTALYWYRQSLGQGLEFLIYFQGNSAPDKSGLPSDRFSAERTGGSVSTLTIQRTQQEDSAVYLCASSFVTSGKQYEQYFGPGTRLTVT.

Here the CDR3 reads CASSLGQVYGYTF. The CDR3 DNA reads as TGTGCCAGCAGTCTAGGACAAGTCTATGGCTACACCTTC. The chain couples TRBV28 to TRBJ1-2, with a tentative D call TRBD1 (5 bases). The CDR3 runs 13 residues. Looked up from germline, CDR1 is MDHEN and CDR2 is SYDVKM. Trimming shortened V by 5 bases and J by 4 bases, and 11 bases separated the two germline ends.

This chain links TRBV4-1 with TRBJ1-5; weak D call: TRBD1 (5 bases). The CDR3 runs to 15 residues. The germline V gene encodes CDR1 MGHRA and CDR2 YSYEKL. The germline V and J ends were trimmed by 2 bases and 0 bases, with 8 bases remaining between them. CDR3 sequence: CASSQYRRSNQPQHF. In DNA form, the CDR3 reads TGCGCCAGCAGCCAATACAGGCGTAGCAATCAGCCCCAGCATTTT.

The gene calls are TRBV10-2 and TRBJ2-5, with D perhaps matching TRBD2 (5 bases). With 6 bases removed from V and 2 bases from J, the gap between germline ends came to 13 bases. CDR1 WSHSY and CDR2 SAAADI come from the germline V gene. The length of the CDR3 is 14 residues. The CDR3: CASRLAGGQETQYF. CDR3 in DNA: TGCGCCAGCAGGCTAGCAGGAGGACAAGAGACCCAGTACTTC.

The chain recombines TRBV28 with TRBJ2-3; 7 bases map to TRBD1. The CDR3 length is 15 residues. The germline CDR1 and CDR2 sequences are MDHEN and SYDVKM. Germline trimming cut 8 bases from V and 2 bases from J; bases unmatched to any gene: 10. The CDR3 DNA reads TGTGCCAGCCGAAACAGGGGCGGATTCACAGATACGCAGTATTTT. Protein product: CASRNRGGFTDTQYF. Variable domain in full (rest from reference TRBV28 and TRBJ2-3): DVKVTQSSRYLVKRTGEKVFLECVQDMDHENMFWYRQDPGLGLRLIYFSYDVKMKEKGDIPEGYSVSREKKERFSLILESASTNQTSMYLCASRNRGGFTDTQYFGPGTRLTVL.